The 26 T cell receptor beta chains in this list originate from one sample, sequenced in a study of cytomegalovirus exposure and HLA in healthy donors (TCRdb year 2017). Library preparation was by the immunoSEQ multiplex PCR assay. A mixture of 60 forward primers for TCR Vbeta segments and 13 reverse primers for TCR Jbeta segments was used in the multiplex PCR. The source is immuneACCESS, and TCRdb retained only in-frame sequences with V and J called. Part of the clones is not carried over; for the studies checked, unresolved V genes explain less than half of this, and the remainder is unexplained. Within this sample are roughly 130,000 clones, with 75% to 90% of them counted one time only. The ten largest make up around 2% of the sample. Specimen: PBMCs. The receptor set was obtained from a man aged 25 to 40 in good health and CMV-seronegative.

The chain uses TRBV19 and TRBJ2-5, with TRBD2 as a possible D gene (6 bases). The CDR3 contains 15 residues. Trimming removed 6 bases from V and 1 base from J, with 15 bases in between. Germline values: CDR1 LNHDA, CDR2 SQIVND (reference sequence). CDR3: CASSRGTFPQETQYF. CDR3 sequence (DNA): TGTGCCAGTAGCCGGGGGACGTTCCCCCAAGAGACCCAGTACTTC. The full variable domain, completed using reference TRBV19 and TRBJ2-5, is DGGITQSPKYLFRKEGQNVTLSCEQNLNHDAMYWYRQDPGQGLRLIYYSQIVNDFQKGDIAEGYSVSREKKESFPLTVTSAQKNPTAFYLCASSRGTFPQETQYFGPGTRLLVL.

The rearrangement links TRBV7-9 to TRBJ1-1; D possibly corresponds to TRBD1 (5 bases). The CDR3 covers 15 residues. Germline-derived CDR1 and CDR2 are SEHNR and FQNEAQ (reference sequence). V shed 3 bases and J shed 1 base, with 12 bases lying between them. CDR3 amino acids: CASSFVGATNTEAFF. The CDR3 DNA sequence: TGTGCCAGCAGCTTCGTAGGGGCAACGAACACTGAAGCTTTCTTT.

The V gene is TRBV23-1, the J gene TRBJ2-5; TRBD1 agrees at 7 bases. The tail of the sequence fits TRBJ2-7 better, so the J call may be wrong. TRBV23-1 is annotated as an ORF whose role is uncertain. The CDR3 is 14 amino acids. In nucleotides, the CDR3 is TGCGCCAGCATTCTTCTCCAGGGGGCCTACGAGCAGTACTTC. The encoded protein is CASILLQGAYEQYF.

This clone was detected a few times. The rearrangement uses TRBV5-1 and TRBJ2-2; 12 bases agree with TRBD2. CDR1 SGHRS and CDR2 YFSETQ come from the germline V gene. J gave up 3 bases and V 4 bases, and 4 bases lay outside the gene matches. The CDR3 has 16 amino acids. The CDR3 coding sequence is TGCGCCAGCAGCCAGACTAGCGGGGGTTACACCGGGGAGCTGTTTTTT. Translated: CASSQTSGGYTGELFF.

The rearrangement links TRBV9 to TRBJ2-7; 7 bases agree with TRBD1. The germline V gene has CDR1 SGDLS and CDR2 YYNGEE. The J segment lost 0 bases and the V segment lost 4 bases, leaving 4 bases of the junction unmatched. The CDR3 totals 14 residues. For the CDR3, the DNA is TGTGCCAGCAGCACCCAGGGGGACTCCTACGAGCAGTACTTC. Translating it yields CASSTQGDSYEQYF.

The chain couples TRBV28 to TRBJ1-2; D may be TRBD1 (6 bases). V was trimmed by 7 bases and J by 5 bases, leaving 17 bases between them. The CDR3 contains 14 residues. From germline, CDR1 is MDHEN and CDR2 SYDVKM. CDR3 nucleotides: TGTGCCAGCAACGGACAGCTCCAAGGTTATGGCTACACCTTC. It codes for CASNGQLQGYGYTF.

This chain connects TRBV28 to TRBJ1-5, with 8 bases fitting TRBD1. Germline CDR1 reads MDHEN; CDR2 reads SYDVKM. CDR3 length: 14 amino acids. Trimming removed 1 base from V and 7 bases from J; junction bases left unmatched: 3. The CDR3 DNA reads as TGTGCCAGCAGTTTATACGACAGGGGACAGCCCCAGCATTTT. This encodes CASSLYDRGQPQHF.

The chain joins TRBV5-5 to TRBJ2-7, with D perhaps TRBD1 (6 bases). CDR1 and CDR2 from the germline V gene are SGHKS and YYEKEE (reference sequence). Trimming removed 0 bases at V and 5 bases at J, with 15 bases between. The CDR3 contains 15 residues. The CDR3, as DNA: TGTGCCAGCAGCTTGGGGGCAGGGGAATTCAACGAGCAGTACTTC. It codes for CASSLGAGEFNEQYF.

The rearrangement uses TRBV6-1 and TRBJ2-5, with D maybe TRBD2 (6 bases). Trimming removed 8 bases from V and 2 bases from J, with 15 bases in between. The CDR3 spans 14 residues. Germline V lookup: CDR1 MNHNS, CDR2 SASEGT. CDR3: CASSYWGLQETQYF. DNA of the CDR3: TGTGCCAGCTCCTACTGGGGACTGCAAGAGACCCAGTACTTC.

The rearrangement joins TRBV15 to TRBJ2-1, with TRBD2 matching 8 bases. V dropped 9 bases and J dropped 7; count of bases not matched to a gene: 11. The CDR3 covers 14 residues. From germline, CDR1 is LNHNV and CDR2 YYDKDF (reference sequence). This CDR3 reads CATRPGGPGNEQFF. For the CDR3, the DNA is TGTGCCACTAGACCGGGGGGGCCGGGAAATGAGCAGTTCTTC.

The CDR3: CASSSMGGRDPGYTF. In DNA, the CDR3 is TGTGCCAGCAGCTCCATGGGGGGGAGGGATCCTGGCTACACCTTC. The J gene is TRBJ1-2, the V gene TRBV6-5, with TRBD1 as a possible D gene (5 bases). Germline CDR1 reads MNHEY; CDR2 reads SVGAGI. CDR3 length: 15 residues. Trimming shortened V by 6 bases and J by 7 bases, and 21 bases separated the two germline ends.

This clone was recorded once. The chain employs TRBV6-5 and TRBJ1-1; D perhaps matches TRBD1 (5 bases). The V end was cut by 5 bases, the J end by 1 base, with 11 bases between. The CDR3 runs 14 residues. CDR1 MNHEY and CDR2 SVGAGI come from the germline V gene. In DNA form, the CDR3 reads TGTGCCAGCAGTGCTTGGAGGGGGAACACTGAAGCTTTCTTT. The encoded protein is CASSAWRGNTEAFF.

The gene calls are TRBV2 and TRBJ1-5; TRBD1 might be the D (6 bases). V lost 6 bases, J lost 1 base, and 16 bases lay in between. Germline V gene sequence: CDR1 SNHLY, CDR2 FYNNEI. CDR3 length: 16 amino acids. The CDR3 region is CASRIGGSMSNQPQHF. The CDR3 region has the DNA TGTGCCAGCAGGATTGGGGGCTCCATGAGCAATCAGCCCCAGCATTTT.

The J gene is TRBJ2-7, the V gene TRBV6-6; 7 bases align to TRBD1. CDR3 length: 16 amino acids. The V gene's germline CDR1 is MNHNY and CDR2 SVGAGI (reference sequence). The V and J ends lost 2 bases and 1 base, in that order; junction bases with no gene match: 8. The CDR3, as DNA: TGTGCCAGCAGTTACCTACGACAGGGTGGTTCCTACGAGCAGTACTTC. Encoded protein: CASSYLRQGGSYEQYF.

The gene calls are TRBV5-6 and TRBJ1-5, with TRBD1 identical over 7 bases. Per the germline V gene, CDR1 is SGHDT and CDR2 is YYEEEE. The CDR3 is made up of 17 amino acids. Trimming removed 0 bases from V and 3 bases from J; junction bases left unmatched: 9. CDR3 coding DNA: TGTGCCAGCAGCTTGGGGTCCTTCAGGGGGAACAATCAGCCCCAGCATTTT. Its translation is CASSLGSFRGNNQPQHF.

The chain uses TRBV19 and TRBJ1-2, with D possibly TRBD1 on 5 matching bases. CDR1 LNHDA and CDR2 SQIVND come from the germline V gene (reference sequence). The V and J ends lost 4 bases and 3 bases respectively, with 12 bases between them. The CDR3 sequence is 14 residues long. In DNA, the CDR3 is TGTGCCAGTAGTACCGGGACTAGTTACTATGGCTACACCTTC. Translating it yields CASSTGTSYYGYTF.

This rearrangement joins TRBV27 to TRBJ2-7, with TRBD2 identical over 12 bases. V was pared by 10 bases and J by 11 bases, with 9 bases of the junction left unmatched. The CDR3 consists of 12 residues. Germline CDR1 reads MNHEY; CDR2 reads SMNVEV (reference sequence). The CDR3 here is CATSGGGSGEYF. In nucleotides, the CDR3 is TGTGCCACTAGCGGGGGGGGGTCGGGAGAGTACTTC.

The chain links TRBV7-2 to TRBJ2-5, with TRBD2 matching over 13 bases. Germline V gene lookup returns CDR1 SGHTA and CDR2 FQGNSA. Trimming at V came to 5 bases and at J to 9 bases, leaving 3 bases not matched to a gene. The CDR3 has 13 amino acids. CDR3: CASSLGTSGAQYF. The CDR3 region has the DNA TGTGCCAGCAGCCTAGGGACTAGCGGGGCCCAGTACTTC.

The chain carries TRBV14 and TRBJ2-7, with D possibly being TRBD2 (6 bases). This CDR3 is 14 amino acids long. The V and J ends lost 4 bases and 2 bases respectively, with 12 bases between them. CDR1 is SGHDN and CDR2 is FVKESK in the germline V gene. In nucleotides, the CDR3 is TGTGCCAGCAGCCTTCTCGGGGGACCCTACGAGCAGTACTTC. It codes for CASSLLGGPYEQYF.

The V gene is TRBV10-3, the J gene TRBJ2-1, with no clear D. The CDR3 runs 11 residues. The V gene's germline CDR1 is ENHRY and CDR2 SYGVKD. V dropped 8 bases and J dropped 8 bases, with 10 bases sitting between them. The CDR3 is CAISANHEQFF. The CDR3 DNA is TGTGCCATCTCAGCGAATCATGAGCAGTTCTTC.

The chain links TRBV11-3 to TRBJ2-1; D unclear. CDR1 and CDR2 from the germline V gene are SGHNT and YENEEA. V lost 5 bases to trimming and J lost 10 bases, with 15 bases between them. This CDR3 spans 13 amino acids. This chain's CDR3 is CASSPGPGREQFF. CDR3 nucleotide sequence: TGTGCCAGCAGCCCCGGCCCGGGTCGCGAGCAGTTCTTC. Drawing the rest from reference TRBV11-3 and TRBJ2-1, the complete variable domain is EAGVVQSPRYKIIEKKQPVAFWCNPISGHNTLYWYLQNLGQGPELLIRYENEEAVDDSQLPKDRFSAERLKGVDSTLKIQPAELGDSAVYLCASSPGPGREQFFGPGTRLTVL.

The chain recombines TRBV6-5 with TRBJ1-4; TRBD1 matches at 9 bases. This CDR3 has 14 amino acids. Per germline, CDR1 MNHEY and CDR2 SVGAGI. V shed 6 bases and J 13 bases; nucleotides not matched to a gene: 12. The CDR3 is CASSLRDRVDRLFF. CDR3 coding DNA: TGTGCCAGCAGCCTCAGGGACAGGGTAGATCGACTGTTTTTT.

The rearrangement links TRBV2 to TRBJ1-1; 7 bases fit TRBD1. This CDR3 is built from 15 residues. Germline V lookup: CDR1 SNHLY, CDR2 FYNNEI. V shed 7 bases and J 0 bases; nucleotides not matched to a gene: 8. The CDR3 DNA follows: TGTGCCAGCACTGTACGGACAGGATTGAACACTGAAGCTTTCTTT. This encodes CASTVRTGLNTEAFF.

The V call is TRBV5-1, the J call TRBJ2-2, with TRBD1 as a possible D gene (6 bases). Germline CDR1 is SGHRS and CDR2 is YFSETQ. This CDR3 region has 16 residues. V dropped 1 base and J dropped 7 bases, with 17 bases sitting between them. The CDR3, as DNA: TGCGCCAGCAGCTTGCTTCCCAGGACAGCGAGCGGGGAGCTGTTTTTT. Its translation: CASSLLPRTASGELFF.

This clone was found a few times. The chain links TRBV6-6 to TRBJ2-7; no definite D call. Germline loops: CDR1 MNHNY, CDR2 SVGAGI (reference sequence). Trimming left V 9 bases short and J 4 bases short, with 19 bases between. This CDR3 region has 14 residues. CDR3 sequence (DNA): TGTGCCAGTAGCAAGCAGAAGACGGCATACGAGCAGTACTTC. Encoded protein: CASSKQKTAYEQYF.

In DNA, the CDR3 is TGTGCCAGCAGCTCCGGGACTTTCGCGAACACCGGGGAGCTGTTTTTT. Protein product: CASSSGTFANTGELFF. The rearrangement joins TRBV11-2 to TRBJ2-2, with TRBD2 as a possible D gene (6 bases). Germline V CDR1 and CDR2: SGHAT, FQNNGV. The CDR3 is 16 residues long. Trimming shortened V by 4 bases and J by 0 bases, and 12 bases separated the two germline ends.